These 22 T cell receptor beta chains share one sample of origin, sequenced in a study of blood T cell repertoires in COVID-19. Assay used: immunoSEQ multiplex PCR; TCRdb lists only in-frame clones, some missing. In the table there are about 80,000 clones, over 80% of which are singletons. Sequencing was carried out using peripheral blood. These receptors were collected from a human donor in a cohort sampled during active COVID-19.

This chain uses TRBV6-5 with TRBJ1-2; TRBD1 matches 11 bases. V dropped 6 bases and J dropped 4; count of bases not matched to a gene: 7. CDR3 length: 15 residues. Germline CDR1 MNHEY, CDR2 SVGAGI. The CDR3 DNA reads as TGTGCCAGCAGGAGGGGACAGGGGGAGGGCTATGGCTACACCTTC. It encodes CASRRGQGEGYGYTF.

Concerning this clone: The same CDR3 is also encoded by other DNA sequences in this sample. The chain carries TRBV9 and TRBJ2-3; D perhaps matches TRBD2 (6 bases). Trimming removed 2 bases from V and 0 bases from J, with 7 bases in between. CDR1 is SGDLS, CDR2 YYNGEE, per germline. The CDR3 totals 14 residues. The CDR3: CASSVGGSTDTQYF. CDR3 DNA: TGTGCCAGCAGCGTGGGGGGTAGCACAGATACGCAGTATTTT.

The genes are TRBV30 and TRBJ2-2; 7 bases agree with TRBD1. The V gene's germline CDR1 is GTSNPN and CDR2 SVGIG (reference sequence). The CDR3 has 14 residues. The junction had 8 bases not matched to a gene; V was cut back by 3 bases and J by 7 bases. CDR3 bases: TGTGCCTGGAGCCCGGGACAGAAGGTCGGGGAGCTGTTTTTT. Encoded protein: CAWSPGQKVGELFF. Filled out from reference TRBV30 and TRBJ2-2, the complete variable domain reads SQTIHQWPATLVQPVGSPLSLECTVEGTSNPNLYWYRQAAGRGLQLLFYSVGIGQISSEVPQNLSASRPQDRQFILSSKKLLLSDSGFYLCAWSPGQKVGELFFGEGSRLTVL.

This chain connects TRBV2 to TRBJ2-1; TRBD2 agrees at 9 bases. J was trimmed by 6 bases and V by 5 bases; bases with no gene match: 11. In germline, CDR1 is SNHLY, CDR2 FYNNEI. CDR3 size: 16 residues. The CDR3 DNA reads as TGTGCCAGCAGTCCTCAGACTAGCGGAGGATTCAATGAGCAGTTCTTC. It translates to CASSPQTSGGFNEQFF.

The V and J genes are TRBV5-1 and TRBJ2-5, with D tentatively TRBD2 (5 bases). Germline-derived CDR1 and CDR2 are SGHRS and YFSETQ. Deletions cut 5 bases from V and 0 bases from J, with 14 bases between. The CDR3 extends over 15 amino acids. The CDR3 region is CASRQTGINQETQYF. The CDR3, as DNA: TGCGCCAGCAGGCAAACCGGGATCAACCAAGAGACCCAGTACTTC. Using reference TRBV5-1 and TRBJ2-5 for the parts outside the CDR3, the full variable domain is KAGVTQTPRYLIKTRGQQVTLSCSPISGHRSVSWYQQTPGQGLQFLFEYFSETQRNKGNFPGRFSGRQFSNSRSEMNVSTLELGDSALYLCASRQTGINQETQYFGPGTRLLVL.

The V and J genes are TRBV5-1 and TRBJ2-7, with 7 bases fitting TRBD2. There are 14 residues in the CDR3. The germline V gene has CDR1 SGHRS and CDR2 YFSETQ. Trimming cost V 5 bases and J 2 bases; bases outside gene matches: 7. The CDR3 protein is CASRQTGLPYEQYF. CDR3 nucleotides: TGCGCCAGCAGGCAAACGGGACTACCCTACGAGCAGTACTTC.

The CDR3 here is CAISLLTSAYNEQFF. The CDR3 DNA reads TGTGCCATCAGCCTTCTTACTAGCGCTTACAATGAGCAGTTCTTC. The chain recombines TRBV10-3 with TRBJ2-1; 7 nucleotides line up with TRBD2. The CDR3 contains 15 residues. Germline V gene lookup returns CDR1 ENHRY and CDR2 SYGVKD. With 6 bases clipped from V and 4 bases from J, the junction kept 9 bases outside the gene matches.

This clone was observed a few times. The rearrangement uses TRBV7-2 and TRBJ1-5; perhaps TRBD1 as D (5 bases). The CDR3 is 14 residues long. Trimming pared 5 bases from V and 2 bases from J, leaving 10 bases between. In germline, CDR1 is SGHTA, CDR2 FQGNSA. CDR3 DNA sequence: TGTGCCAGCAGCCCCCGCAGGGGCAATCAGCCCCAGCATTTT. This codes for CASSPRRGNQPQHF.

This clone has a single count. The V gene is TRBV9, the J gene TRBJ2-1; the D gene is possibly TRBD1 (5 bases). There are 13 residues in the CDR3. Per the germline V gene, CDR1 is SGDLS and CDR2 is YYNGEE. The V and J ends lost 0 bases and 5 bases respectively, with 6 bases between them. CDR3 sequence reads: CASSVGQNNEQFF. For the CDR3, the DNA is TGTGCCAGCAGCGTAGGACAGAACAATGAGCAGTTCTTC.

The chain couples TRBV5-6 to TRBJ2-5; weak D call: TRBD1 (7 bases). Germline CDR1 and CDR2: SGHDT and YYEEEE. Trimming pared 4 bases from V and 4 bases from J, leaving 17 bases between. The CDR3 consists of 15 residues. CDR3 DNA sequence: TGTGCCAGCAGCCCAGGGGGGACCCCGGGAGAGACCCAGTACTTC. Its protein product is CASSPGGTPGETQYF.

V and J are TRBV19 and TRBJ2-7, with 9 positions matching TRBD1. CDR1 is LNHDA, CDR2 SQIVND, per germline (reference sequence). The CDR3 extends over 13 amino acids. The ends lost 4 bases at V and 7 bases at J; junction bases unmatched: 5. In nucleotides, the CDR3 is TGTGCCAGTAGTACACAGGGGGCGGGAGAGCAGTACTTC. Protein: CASSTQGAGEQYF.

This clone was counted a single time. This rearrangement joins TRBV10-3 to TRBJ2-6, with D maybe TRBD1 (6 bases). CDR1 and CDR2 (germline): ENHRY, SYGVKD. Trimming took off 4 bases at V and 0 bases at J, with 10 bases between the two ends. This CDR3 contains 16 residues. CDR3 amino acids: CAISGQAPSGANVLTF. The CDR3 nucleotides are TGTGCCATCAGTGGACAGGCTCCCTCTGGGGCCAACGTCCTGACTTTC.

This chain links TRBV10-3 with TRBJ1-5; a possible D gene is TRBD1 (6 bases). With 3 bases removed from V and 6 bases from J, the gap between germline ends came to 15 bases. The CDR3 runs to 15 residues. Looked up from germline, CDR1 is ENHRY and CDR2 is SYGVKD. The DNA for the CDR3 is TGTGCCATCAGTGAAAGTCAGGGGAAGGGTCAGCCCCAGCATTTT. This sequence encodes CAISESQGKGQPQHF.

The genes are TRBV5-4 and TRBJ2-1, with a possible D match to TRBD1 (6 bases). The V end lost 0 bases, the J end lost 6 bases, and 10 bases lay between the germline ends. The CDR3 totals 14 residues. CDR1 and CDR2 from the germline V gene are SGHNT and YYREEE (reference sequence). DNA for the CDR3: TGTGCCAGCAGCTTGGACAGGGCCAGCAATGAGCAGTTCTTC. Translation gives CASSLDRASNEQFF.

The chain combines TRBV7-3 with TRBJ1-1; D call uncertain. Trimming took off 11 bases at V and 3 bases at J, with 16 bases between the two ends. CDR3 length equals 13 residues. The germline V gene encodes CDR1 SGHTA and CDR2 FQGTGA. The DNA of the CDR3 is TGTGCCTCCAGGCGGGATCGGGACACTGAAGCTTTCTTT. Residues: CASRRDRDTEAFF. The entire variable domain, with the rest obtained from reference TRBV7-3 and TRBJ1-1, is as follows: GAGVSQTPSNKVTEKGKYVELRCDPISGHTALYWYRQSLGQGPEFLIYFQGTGAADDSGLPNDRFFAVRPEGSVSTLKIQRTERGDSAVYLCASRRDRDTEAFFGQGTRLTVV.

By sample share, this clone is medium-sized (0.01 to 0.1%). The rearrangement joins TRBV7-9 to TRBJ1-2; TRBD1 matches 7 bases. The CDR3 totals 12 residues. The V gene end was trimmed by 4 bases and the J gene end by 8 bases; junction bases not matched to a gene: 4. Germline CDR1 reads SEHNR; CDR2 reads FQNEAQ (reference sequence). The CDR3 nucleotides are TGTGCCAGCAGCTCGGGACAGCGAGGCTACACCTTC. Amino acids: CASSSGQRGYTF.

The chain recombines TRBV19 with TRBJ2-1; the match to TRBD1 covers 10 bases. The J segment lost 0 bases and the V segment lost 5 bases, leaving 10 bases of the junction unmatched. This CDR3 has 18 residues. CDR1 LNHDA and CDR2 SQIVND come from the germline V gene (reference sequence). The CDR3: CASSSGQGGIRSYNEQFF. The CDR3 nucleotides read TGTGCCAGTAGTTCCGGACAGGGGGGGATTCGCTCCTACAATGAGCAGTTCTTC.

V gene TRBV11-3 combines with J gene TRBJ2-3; D gene ambiguous. CDR1 is SGHNT, CDR2 YENEEA, per germline. The V and J ends lost 5 bases and 8 bases respectively, with 17 bases between them. The CDR3 is 14 amino acids. The CDR3 DNA reads as TGTGCCAGCAGCACCGAATCCCCCAGTGGTACGCAGTATTTT. Translated: CASSTESPSGTQYF.

This clone was observed a few times. The chain links TRBV19 to TRBJ1-5; a possible D gene is TRBD1 (5 bases). The CDR3 covers 15 residues. V lost 5 bases, J lost 7 bases, and 18 bases lay in between. Per germline, CDR1 LNHDA and CDR2 SQIVND (reference sequence). CDR3 DNA sequence: TGTGCCAGTAGTTTATCCGGGCGGGGCAGGCAGCCCCAGCATTTT. Translated, it gives CASSLSGRGRQPQHF.

The chain carries TRBV7-6 and TRBJ2-2; possibly TRBD2 for D (5 bases). The CDR3 has 16 residues. Germline loops: CDR1 SGHVS, CDR2 FNYEAQ. The ends were cut back, 1 base at V and 2 bases at J, with 11 bases in the middle. In DNA form, the CDR3 reads TGTGCCAGCAGCTTAGGGCTAGCCGATAACACCGGGGAGCTGTTTTTT. This encodes CASSLGLADNTGELFF.

Here the CDR3 DNA reads TGTGCCAGCCATAGGGCACAGGGATCGTTTGAAAAACTGTTTTTT. This encodes CASHRAQGSFEKLFF. The V call is TRBV28, the J call TRBJ1-4; perhaps TRBD1 as D (6 bases). Trimming took off 8 bases at V and 7 bases at J, with 20 bases between the two ends. This CDR3 is built from 15 residues. Germline V gives CDR1 MDHEN, CDR2 SYDVKM.

This clone was observed once. V and J are TRBV19 and TRBJ2-6; perhaps TRBD1 as D (6 bases). Trimming shortened V by 7 bases and J by 0 bases, and 10 bases separated the two germline ends. The CDR3 has 15 residues. Germline CDR1 and CDR2: LNHDA and SQIVND (reference sequence). Written as DNA, the CDR3 is TGTGCCAGTACACAGGGTTACTCTGGGGCCAACGTCCTGACTTTC. It codes for CASTQGYSGANVLTF.